Listed below are T cell receptor beta chains from one sample, sequenced in a study of blood T cell repertoires in COVID-19. Clones were sequenced by immunoSEQ multiplex PCR, and TCRdb holds only the in-frame ones, with some missing. The sample has 100,000 or so clones; over 85% are singletons. The material sequenced was peripheral blood. These receptors all stem from a woman aged 45 to 65 with COVID-19, enrolled during active disease. Each CDR3 is given with its conserved first and last residue. A D gene is named only where the DNA matches it firmly. Clone size, where shown, is once, few, many, or a class for clones that have expanded.

clone_size	v_call	j_call	d_call	cdr3_nt	cdr3_aa
.	TRBV7-6	TRBJ1-2	.	TGTGCCAGCAGCTTAGTTGCGGGGGGCGCGTCTGGCTACACCTTC	CASSLVAGGASGYTF
.	TRBV3-1/TRBV3-2	TRBJ1-1	.	TGTGCCAGCAGCCAAGCCGCACTAGAAGCTTTCTTT	CASSQAALEAFF
.	TRBV27	TRBJ2-7	TRBD1	TGTGCCACCATGGAGACAGGGGGCTCTTACGAGCAGTACTTC	CATMETGGSYEQYF
.	TRBV18	TRBJ2-7	.	TGTGCCAGCTCACCACCCCGGAGGAAGGGAGAGCAGTACTTC	CASSPPRRKGEQYF
.	TRBV18	TRBJ2-3	.	TGTGCCAGCTCACCAATAGGGGTGGAGACAGATACGCAGTATTTT	CASSPIGVETDTQYF
.	TRBV5-4	TRBJ2-1	TRBD2	TGTGCCAGCAGCATCCTCGGGACTAGCGGGGGGGTAGGGTACAATGAGCAGTTCTTC	CASSILGTSGGVGYNEQFF
.	TRBV7-2	TRBJ2-7	.	TGTGCCAGCAGCTTACGCGGGGGCCTATCCTACGAGCAGTACTTC	CASSLRGGLSYEQYF
.	TRBV19	TRBJ2-3	.	TGTGCCAGTAGTCCGGTAGTTCTAAACACAGATACGCAGTATTTT	CASSPVVLNTDTQYF
.	TRBV5-1	TRBJ1-2	.	TGCGCCAGCAGCTTGGACGGTGGTCACTATGGCTACACCTTC	CASSLDGGHYGYTF
.	TRBV5-1	TRBJ1-6	.	TGCGCCACCCCTTACTTACAGATCCCTCAATCCTATAATTCACCCCTCCACTTT	CATPYLQIPQSYNSPLHF
.	TRBV6-2/TRBV6-3	TRBJ1-5	.	TGTGCCAGCAGTTTAGGGGCGAGCAATCAGCCCCAGCATTTT	CASSLGASNQPQHF
.	TRBV7-7	TRBJ2-2	.	TGTGCCAGCAGCTTAGGGACAGCCGTCACCGGGGAGCTGTTTTTT	CASSLGTAVTGELFF
once	TRBV12-5	TRBJ1-5	TRBD1	TGTGCTAGTGGGATGGACAGGCGAATTTACAATCAGCCCCAGCATTTT	CASGMDRRIYNQPQHF
once	TRBV6-6	TRBJ2-5	.	TGTGCCAGCAGTTACCCGGGTGGAGGAGAGACCCAGTACTTC	CASSYPGGGETQYF
once	TRBV4-1	TRBJ2-5	.	TGCGCCAGCAGCCAAGCCCGGGACACCCGGGGAGAGACCCAGTACTTC	CASSQARDTRGETQYF
.	TRBV6-2/TRBV6-3	TRBJ2-1	TRBD2	TGTGCCAGCAGCCTAGGAGCGGGGGGGAATAATGAGCAGTTCTTC	CASSLGAGGNNEQFF
.	TRBV5-1	TRBJ1-3	.	TGCGCCAGCAGCTTGGTTGGCGGAGCCTCTGGAAACACCATATATTTT	CASSLVGGASGNTIYF
.	TRBV19	TRBJ1-1	TRBD1	TGTGCCAGTTTCGACAGGGTAGAACGAGCTTTCTTT	CASFDRVERAFF
once	TRBV20-1	TRBJ1-3	TRBD1	TGCAGTGCTAGTGAGCGGGACAAGGAGGGGGCCTCCACTGGAAACACCATATATTTT	CSASERDKEGASTGNTIYF
.	TRBV29-1	TRBJ1-2	TRBD1	TGCAGCGTGGCGGGACAGGGTAATGGCTACACCTTC	CSVAGQGNGYTF
once	TRBV3-1/TRBV3-2	TRBJ2-3	TRBD1	TGTGCCAGCAGCCGGGGGGACAGGGGCACAGATACGCAGTATTTT	CASSRGDRGTDTQYF
.	TRBV5-1	TRBJ2-3	TRBD1	TGCGCCAGCAGCACCCGACAGGGGGTGGCTACGCAGTATTTT	CASSTRQGVATQYF
.	TRBV19	TRBJ2-1	TRBD2	TGTGCCAGTAGTATCCTCGGCGGGGGAGAGCAGTTCTTC	CASSILGGGEQFF
.	TRBV5-1	TRBJ1-5	TRBD1	TGCGCCAGCAGCATGACAGGGGGCGAAAATCAGCCCCAGCATTTT	CASSMTGGENQPQHF
.	TRBV5-3	TRBJ1-6	TRBD1	TGTGCCAGATCCAAGACAGGGACCAATTCACCCCTCCACTTT	CARSKTGTNSPLHF
.	TRBV29-1	TRBJ1-1	.	TGCAGCGTTGAAGATGTAAGGGGCATCACTGAAGCTTTCTTT	CSVEDVRGITEAFF
.	TRBV15	TRBJ2-3	.	TGTGCCACCAGCAGAGATGGACAGACCACAGATACGCAGTATTTT	CATSRDGQTTDTQYF
.	TRBV7-2	TRBJ1-2	.	TGTGCCAGCAGCCCCCGTAGCACCCGACGGGGGGTGTGGTCGGGCTACACCTTC	CASSPRSTRRGVWSGYTF
.	TRBV5-6	TRBJ2-1	.	TGTGCCAGCAGCTTGGTGACGGGGGAATACAATGAGCAGTTCTTC	CASSLVTGEYNEQFF
.	TRBV5-1	TRBJ2-7	.	TGCGCCAGCAGCTTGGCCCCAGGGGTCGAGCAGTACTTC	CASSLAPGVEQYF
.	TRBV28	TRBJ1-1	.	TGTGCCGGAAGGGGTGACGGAAATATGAACACTGAAGCTTTCTTT	CAGRGDGNMNTEAFF